These 16 T cell receptor beta chains were all obtained from the same sample, sequenced in a study of T cells in Graves' hyperthyroidism and ophthalmopathy. It was RNA transcripts that yielded the amplified TCR beta CDR3 regions. The primer set for the first-round RT-PCR of the TCR CDR3 was HTBI. TCRdb reprocessed the multiplex PCR reads via MiXCR and lists one record per CDR3 protein. This table holds some 720,000 distinct CDR3 sequences, around 15% found once. The source material was blood. The source of these receptors is a man between 18 and 35 years old with Graves' hyperthyroidism.

This clonotype has only a few counts. V gene TRBV20-1 combines with J gene TRBJ1-2, with D hard to call. Germline V gene lookup returns CDR1 DFQATT and CDR2 SNEGSKA (reference sequence). V was clipped by 6 bases and J by 4 bases, with 15 bases between them. CDR3 size: 13 residues. The CDR3 DNA is TGCAGTGCCGGCTCGGGTGTAGGCTATGGCTACACCTTC. The encoded protein is CSAGSGVGYGYTF.

This clonotype was found many times. The V gene is TRBV20-1, the J gene TRBJ2-3; 9 bases are a match to TRBD2. The junction had 5 bases not matched to a gene; V was cut back by 5 bases and J by 2 bases. In germline, CDR1 is DFQATT, CDR2 SNEGSKA (reference sequence). The CDR3 consists of 14 residues. CDR3 DNA sequence: TGCAGTGCTGTAGCGGGGGTTTCCACAGATACGCAGTATTTT. As protein: CSAVAGVSTDTQYF.

The chain joins TRBV15 to TRBJ1-3; D perhaps matches TRBD1 (5 bases). V shed 2 bases and J shed 0 bases, with 20 bases lying between them. This CDR3 has 19 residues. Germline V lookup: CDR1 LNHNV, CDR2 YYDKDF (reference sequence). CDR3 residues: CATSRFGRSRDLSGNTIYF. CDR3 nucleotides: TGTGCCACCAGCAGATTCGGGCGGTCTCGGGACCTCTCTGGAAACACCATATATTTT. The complete variable domain, with remaining parts taken from reference TRBV15 and TRBJ1-3, reads DAMVIQNPRYQVTQFGKPVTLSCSQTLNHNVMYWYQQKSSQAPKLLFHYYDKDFNNEADTPDNFQSRRPNTSFCFLDIRSPGLGDTAMYLCATSRFGRSRDLSGNTIYFGEGSWLTVV.

This clonotype was observed a handful of times. Its ends do not fully match the called genes, so a read error is possible. The J gene is TRBJ2-7, the V gene TRBV6-1; D not certain. The CDR3 consists of 14 residues. Germline V gives CDR1 MNHNS, CDR2 SASEGT. CDR3 DNA: TGTGCTAGCAGTGAAGCTGGATGGGCCTACGAGCAGTACTTC. This translates into CASSEAGWAYEQYF.

The chain recombines TRBV29-1 with TRBJ2-1; D perhaps matches TRBD1 (5 bases). The V and J ends lost 2 bases and 10 bases respectively, with 9 bases between them. Germline values: CDR1 SQVTM, CDR2 ANQGSEA. The CDR3 loop spans 11 amino acids. The CDR3 reads CSVELTAEQFF. DNA for the CDR3: TGCAGCGTTGAACTGACAGCCGAGCAGTTCTTC.

V usage is TRBV7-6 and J usage is TRBJ2-7, with 9 bases fitting TRBD2. V shed 1 base and J 2 bases; nucleotides not matched to a gene: 6. The CDR3 is made up of 16 amino acids. Germline V gives CDR1 SGHVS, CDR2 FNYEAQ. For the CDR3, the DNA is TGTGCCAGCAGCTTAGGTCCTAGCGGGAACCCCTACGAGCAGTACTTC. Amino acid sequence: CASSLGPSGNPYEQYF.

This sequence joins TRBV7-9 and TRBJ2-7, with 10 bases fitting TRBD2. Trimming cost V 5 bases and J 3 bases; bases outside gene matches: 10. Looked up from germline, CDR1 is SEHNR and CDR2 is FQNEAQ (reference sequence). This CDR3 is built from 16 residues. CDR3 nucleotides: TGTGCCAGCAGCCCCCTTTCTAGCGGGAGAAACTACGAGCAGTACTTC. Translation gives CASSPLSSGRNYEQYF.

The chain joins TRBV5-1 to TRBJ2-7; a weak D match, TRBD2 (5 bases). The CDR3 consists of 14 residues. Between the trimmed V and J ends, which lost 1 base and 5 bases, there was a span of 13 bases. Germline loops: CDR1 SGHRS, CDR2 YFSETQ. The CDR3 sequence is CASSLLASRDEQYF. In DNA, the CDR3 is TGCGCCAGCAGCTTGTTGGCGTCGAGGGACGAGCAGTACTTC.

About this clonotype: A read error is possible here, since a much larger clone lies one base away. The chain links TRBV27 to TRBJ1-5; D remains ambiguous. V lost 6 bases and J lost 4, with 10 bases in between. The CDR3 covers 13 residues. The germline V gene has CDR1 MNHEY and CDR2 SMNVEV (reference sequence). CDR3: CASRGRGNQPQHF. CDR3 in DNA: TGTGCCAGCAGAGGACGGGGAAATCAGCCCCAGCATTTT.

The table lists this clonotype with a few counts. The chain uses TRBV20-1 and TRBJ2-3; TRBD2 matches at 11 bases. The CDR3 covers 16 residues. The germline V gene has CDR1 DFQATT and CDR2 SNEGSKA (reference sequence). V gave up 5 bases and J gave up 0 bases; unmatched junction bases: 7. The CDR3 DNA is TGCAGTGCTGACCGTCTAGCGGGAGGAAGCACAGATACGCAGTATTTT. Its translation is CSADRLAGGSTDTQYF.

This clonotype was seen only a few times. The chain combines TRBV19 with TRBJ1-4, with TRBD1 as a possible D gene (6 bases). The CDR3 spans 13 residues. Germline lookup yields CDR1 LNHDA and CDR2 SQIVND (reference sequence). V lost 3 bases, J lost 7 bases, and 9 bases lay in between. The CDR3: CASSMNRAEKLFF. CDR3 DNA sequence: TGTGCCAGTAGTATGAACAGGGCTGAAAAACTGTTTTTT.

This clonotype was observed at least ten times. The V call is TRBV27, the J call TRBJ2-7; 8 bases line up with TRBD2. CDR1 and CDR2 from the germline V gene are MNHEY and SMNVEV (reference sequence). CDR3 length: 14 amino acids. With V trimmed by 5 bases and J by 3 bases, 6 bases remained unmatched. The DNA for the CDR3 is TGTGCCAGCAGTCCGTACGGGACTAGCTACGAGCAGTACTTC. Translated: CASSPYGTSYEQYF.

The rearrangement links TRBV2 to TRBJ2-2, with 9 bases aligning to TRBD2. CDR3 length: 16 residues. Germline V lookup: CDR1 SNHLY, CDR2 FYNNEI. Unmatched junction bases numbered 6, after V lost 1 base and J lost 6 bases. The CDR3 loop reads CASSEVIAGVPGELFF. CDR3 DNA: TGTGCCAGCAGTGAAGTTATAGCGGGAGTCCCCGGGGAGCTGTTTTTT.

The chain couples TRBV5-4 to TRBJ2-7; TRBD2 matches at 9 bases. The CDR3 runs to 16 residues. Germline V gene data show CDR1 as SGHNT and CDR2 as YYREEE (reference sequence). V was pared by 0 bases and J by 2 bases, with 6 bases of the junction left unmatched. CDR3 protein: CASSLAGLAPTYEQYF. The CDR3 nucleotides read TGTGCCAGCAGCTTGGCCGGACTAGCGCCTACCTACGAGCAGTACTTC.

The rearrangement links TRBV6-1 to TRBJ1-2, with TRBD1 as a possible D gene (5 bases). Trimming removed 6 bases from V and 6 bases from J, with 14 bases in between. Germline assignment: CDR1 MNHNS and CDR2 SASEGT. The CDR3 is 13 residues long. As DNA, the CDR3 is TGTGCCAGCAGCCCGGGGGGGTTCGATGGCTACACCTTC. Its protein is CASSPGGFDGYTF.

This chain connects TRBV20-1 to TRBJ2-2; no clear D gene. Germline V gene lookup returns CDR1 DFQATT and CDR2 SNEGSKA (reference sequence). V was shortened by 0 bases and J by 0 bases, with 5 bases between the two germline ends. The CDR3 has 14 residues. In DNA form, the CDR3 reads TGCAGTGCTAGAGATCTGGCGAACACCGGGGAGCTGTTTTTT. Translating gives CSARDLANTGELFF.